One sample yielded the 19 T cell receptor beta chains listed below, sequenced in a study of cytomegalovirus exposure and HLA in healthy donors. The PCR used 60 Vbeta and 13 Jbeta primers. The table came from immunoSEQ multiplex PCR; TCRdb's copy has only in-frame clones and leaves some out. The sample lists roughly 250,000 clones; approximately 84% were seen once. The sample was PBMCs. These receptor sequences come from a woman aged 40 to 50 in good health and CMV-seropositive.

This chain links TRBV27 with TRBJ2-1; TRBD2 is a possible D gene (6 bases). The germline CDR1 and CDR2 sequences are MNHEY and SMNVEV (reference sequence). The CDR3 spans 15 residues. V was clipped by 5 bases and J by 4 bases, with 15 bases between them. Here the CDR3 reads CASSPGSRWYNEQFF. DNA of the CDR3: TGTGCCAGCAGTCCCGGGAGTCGGTGGTACAATGAGCAGTTCTTC.

Comments on this clone: One end of the junction is discordant with germline, which a read error may explain. The chain uses TRBV7-9 and TRBJ1-2; D call uncertain. CDR3 size: 14 residues. Germline CDR1 reads SEHNR; CDR2 reads FQNEAQ (reference sequence). CDR3 amino acids: CSSSFPGSLPGYTF. For the CDR3, the DNA is TGTTCCAGCAGCTTCCCGGGATCCCTCCCTGGCTACACCTTC.

Regarding this clone: Other DNA sequences of this sample code for an identical CDR3. This chain uses TRBV5-1 with TRBJ1-1; D not resolved. This CDR3 comprises 14 residues. From germline, CDR1 is SGHRS and CDR2 YFSETQ. V shed 0 bases and J shed 0 bases, with 6 bases lying between them. The CDR3 is CASSLAPMNTEAFF. CDR3 sequence (DNA): TGCGCCAGCAGCTTGGCCCCTATGAACACTGAAGCTTTCTTT.

The chain joins TRBV19 to TRBJ1-5; 10 bases match TRBD1. CDR3 length: 16 residues. Germline V gene sequence: CDR1 LNHDA, CDR2 SQIVND (reference sequence). The V segment lost 5 bases and the J segment 4 bases; nucleotides outside the gene matches: 8. CDR3 sequence (DNA): TGTGCCAGTAGTGGACCGGGACAGGGGACAAATCAGCCCCAGCATTTT. This sequence encodes CASSGPGQGTNQPQHF.

Comment on this clone: Other nucleotide sequences from this sample produce the same CDR3. The rearrangement joins TRBV11-3 to TRBJ1-3, with D possibly TRBD1 on 6 matching bases. This CDR3 is 13 amino acids long. Trimming took off 6 bases at V and 4 bases at J, with 10 bases between the two ends. CDR1 SGHNT and CDR2 YENEEA come from the germline V gene. CDR3 sequence (DNA): TGTGCCAGCAGACCAGGGGCGGGAAACACCATATATTTT. Its translation: CASRPGAGNTIYF.

The chain recombines TRBV28 with TRBJ1-1; 8 bases are a match to TRBD1. In germline, CDR1 is MDHEN, CDR2 SYDVKM. This CDR3 contains 16 residues. J lost 3 bases, V lost 9 bases, and 15 bases had no gene match. This CDR3 reads CASHSQGAKGDTEAFF. The DNA for the CDR3 is TGTGCCAGTCATAGTCAGGGGGCGAAGGGAGACACTGAAGCTTTCTTT.

In this sample, this clone turned up a few times. The V gene is TRBV4-1, the J gene TRBJ2-3; 13 bases map to TRBD2. The CDR3 covers 16 residues. Germline V CDR1 and CDR2: MGHRA, YSYEKL. Trimming took 0 bases from V and 4 from J; bases not matched to a gene: 1. The CDR3 here is CASSQELAGGPDTQYF. The CDR3 DNA reads TGCGCCAGCAGCCAAGAACTAGCGGGAGGGCCAGATACGCAGTATTTT.

V usage is TRBV7-2 and J usage is TRBJ2-5; D unclear. The CDR3 is made up of 13 amino acids. The V gene lost 5 bases and the J gene lost 1 base, with 8 bases spanning the gap. CDR1 is SGHTA, CDR2 FQGNSA, per germline. The CDR3 spells CASSVNFQETQYF. CDR3 sequence (DNA): TGTGCCAGCAGCGTTAACTTCCAAGAGACCCAGTACTTC.

The rearrangement uses TRBV5-5 and TRBJ1-5; 10 nucleotides line up with TRBD1. Germline V gene data show CDR1 as SGHKS and CDR2 as YYEKEE (reference sequence). The CDR3 has 16 amino acids. After removal of 2 bases from V and 7 bases from J, the junction contained 9 bases not matched to a gene. CDR3 bases: TGTGCCAGCAGCTTAGGCATTGGGACAGGGGCCCAGCCCCAGCATTTT. Protein product: CASSLGIGTGAQPQHF.

The rearrangement uses TRBV5-4 and TRBJ1-1, with 11 nucleotides matching TRBD1. The germline V gene encodes CDR1 SGHNT and CDR2 YYREEE (reference sequence). Trimming took 3 bases from V and 0 from J; bases not matched to a gene: 4. The CDR3 length is 16 residues. CDR3 amino acids: CASSSRTGGLNTEAFF. The CDR3, as DNA: TGTGCCAGCAGCTCAAGGACAGGGGGCTTGAACACTGAAGCTTTCTTT.

J is TRBJ2-2 and V is TRBV7-3; D call uncertain. Germline lookup yields CDR1 SGHTA and CDR2 FQGTGA. The CDR3 contains 11 residues. V lost 5 bases, J lost 6 bases, and 4 bases lay in between. In nucleotides, the CDR3 is TGTGCCAGCAGCGGAGCCGGGGAGCTGTTTTTT. Translating it yields CASSGAGELFF.

The chain has TRBV7-2 and TRBJ2-3; 9 positions agree with TRBD1. The germline CDR1 and CDR2 sequences are SGHTA and FQGNSA. The V and J ends lost 0 bases and 4 bases, in that order; junction bases with no gene match: 2. The CDR3 consists of 15 residues. The CDR3 here is CASSLAGQGSDTQYF. The CDR3 nucleotides are TGTGCCAGCAGCTTAGCGGGACAGGGATCAGATACGCAGTATTTT.

This chain connects TRBV28 to TRBJ1-1; maybe TRBD1 (5 bases). CDR1 is MDHEN and CDR2 is SYDVKM in the germline V gene. There are 15 residues in the CDR3. V lost 3 bases and J lost 1, with 12 bases in between. The CDR3 here is CASSLGGSGNTEAFF. As DNA, the CDR3 is TGTGCCAGCAGTTTGGGGGGTTCAGGGAACACTGAAGCTTTCTTT.

The chain has TRBV7-2 and TRBJ1-6, with D possibly matching TRBD1 (5 bases). Germline V gene sequence: CDR1 SGHTA, CDR2 FQGNSA. The CDR3 extends over 15 amino acids. V was shortened by 2 bases and J by 5 bases, with 10 bases between the two germline ends. This CDR3 is CASSLRQSHNSPLHF. CDR3 bases: TGTGCCAGCAGCTTACGACAGTCTCATAATTCACCCCTCCACTTT.

The V call is TRBV14, the J call TRBJ2-7; TRBD2 matches 8 bases. Germline lookup yields CDR1 SGHDN and CDR2 FVKESK. The length of the CDR3 is 18 residues. V gave up 0 bases and J gave up 4 bases; unmatched junction bases: 14. The CDR3 coding sequence is TGTGCCAGCAGCCAAGATCCCACCGGGGAGCGGGAGTGGTACGAGCAGTACTTC. This translates into CASSQDPTGEREWYEQYF.

The V gene is TRBV7-3, the J gene TRBJ2-3; 14 nucleotides match TRBD2. This CDR3 has 19 amino acids. V lost 0 bases to trimming and J lost 7 bases; unmatched junction nucleotides: 12. Looked up from germline, CDR1 is SGHTA and CDR2 is FQGTGA. The CDR3 protein is CASSLTGGRGTSGSYTQYF. CDR3 coding DNA: TGTGCCAGCAGCTTAACCGGTGGTCGTGGGACTAGCGGGAGTTATACGCAGTATTTT.

The rearrangement uses TRBV7-9 and TRBJ1-6; 7 bases agree with TRBD1. J gave up 6 bases and V 5 bases, and 7 bases lay outside the gene matches. CDR1 and CDR2 from the germline V gene are SEHNR and FQNEAQ (reference sequence). The CDR3 totals 15 residues. CDR3 amino acids: CASSLDRALNSPLHF. CDR3 coding DNA: TGTGCCAGCAGCCTCGACAGGGCTCTTAATTCACCCCTCCACTTT. The variable domain in full, with the rest retrieved from reference TRBV7-9 and TRBJ1-6, is DTGVSQNPRHKITKRGQNVTFRCDPISEHNRLYWYRQTLGQGPEFLTYFQNEAQLEKSRLLSDRFSAERPKGSFSTLEIQRTEQGDSAMYLCASSLDRALNSPLHFGNGTRLTVT.

The rearrangement joins TRBV10-2 to TRBJ2-7, with D unclear. The germline V gene encodes CDR1 WSHSY and CDR2 SAAADI. This CDR3 spans 11 amino acids. The ends were cut back, 6 bases at V and 6 bases at J, with 9 bases in the middle. The CDR3 region has the DNA TGCGCCAGCAGCCTCCAAGCCGAGCAGTACTTC. It is translated as CASSLQAEQYF.

The chain employs TRBV7-8 and TRBJ1-5; 9 bases are a match to TRBD1. The CDR3 consists of 14 residues. CDR1 and CDR2 (germline): SGHVS, FQNEAQ. V shed 5 bases and J 5 bases; nucleotides not matched to a gene: 4. CDR3 nucleotide sequence: TGTGCCAGCAGCCCAACAGGGGGCGATCAGCCCCAGCATTTT. This gives the protein CASSPTGGDQPQHF. Variable domain in full (rest from reference TRBV7-8 and TRBJ1-5): GAGVSQSPRYKVAKRGQDVALRCDPISGHVSLFWYQQALGQGPEFLTYFQNEAQLDKSGLPSDRFFAERPEGSVSTLKIQRTQQEDSAVYLCASSPTGGDQPQHFGDGTRLSIL.